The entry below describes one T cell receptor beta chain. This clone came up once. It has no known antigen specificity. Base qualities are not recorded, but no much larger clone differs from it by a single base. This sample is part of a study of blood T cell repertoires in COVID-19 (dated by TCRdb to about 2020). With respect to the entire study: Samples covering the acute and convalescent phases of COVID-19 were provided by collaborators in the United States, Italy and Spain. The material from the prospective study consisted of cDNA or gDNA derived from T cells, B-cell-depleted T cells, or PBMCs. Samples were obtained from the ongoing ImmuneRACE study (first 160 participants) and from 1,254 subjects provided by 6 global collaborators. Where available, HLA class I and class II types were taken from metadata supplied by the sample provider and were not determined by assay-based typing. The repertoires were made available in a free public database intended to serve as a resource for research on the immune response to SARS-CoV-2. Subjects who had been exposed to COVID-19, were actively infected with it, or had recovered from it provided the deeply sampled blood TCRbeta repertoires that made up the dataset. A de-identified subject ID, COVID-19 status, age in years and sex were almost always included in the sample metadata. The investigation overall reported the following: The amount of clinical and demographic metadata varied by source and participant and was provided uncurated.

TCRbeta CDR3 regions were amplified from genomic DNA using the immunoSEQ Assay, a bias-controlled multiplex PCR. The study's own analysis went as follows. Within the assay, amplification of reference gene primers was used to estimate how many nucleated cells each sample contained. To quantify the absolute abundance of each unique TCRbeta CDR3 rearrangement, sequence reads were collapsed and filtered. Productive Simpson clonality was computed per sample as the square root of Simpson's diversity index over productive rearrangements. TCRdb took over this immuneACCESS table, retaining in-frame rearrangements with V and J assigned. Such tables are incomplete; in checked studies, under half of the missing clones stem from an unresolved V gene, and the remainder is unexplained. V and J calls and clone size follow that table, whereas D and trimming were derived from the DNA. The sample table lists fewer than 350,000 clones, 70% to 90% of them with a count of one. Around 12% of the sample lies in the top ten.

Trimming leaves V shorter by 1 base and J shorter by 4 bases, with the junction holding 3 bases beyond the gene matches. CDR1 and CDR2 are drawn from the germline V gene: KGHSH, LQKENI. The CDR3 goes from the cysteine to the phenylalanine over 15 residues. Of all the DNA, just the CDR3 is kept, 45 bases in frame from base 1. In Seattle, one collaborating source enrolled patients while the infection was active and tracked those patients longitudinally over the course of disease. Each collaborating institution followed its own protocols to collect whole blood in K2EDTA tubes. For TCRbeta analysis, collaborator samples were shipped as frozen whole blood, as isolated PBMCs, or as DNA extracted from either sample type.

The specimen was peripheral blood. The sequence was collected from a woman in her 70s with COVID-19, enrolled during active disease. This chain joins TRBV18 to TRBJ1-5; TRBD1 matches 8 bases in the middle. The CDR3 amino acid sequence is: CASSPRGDRNQPQHF. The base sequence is TGTGCCAGCTCACCACGGGGGGACAGGAATCAGCCCCAGCATTTT.